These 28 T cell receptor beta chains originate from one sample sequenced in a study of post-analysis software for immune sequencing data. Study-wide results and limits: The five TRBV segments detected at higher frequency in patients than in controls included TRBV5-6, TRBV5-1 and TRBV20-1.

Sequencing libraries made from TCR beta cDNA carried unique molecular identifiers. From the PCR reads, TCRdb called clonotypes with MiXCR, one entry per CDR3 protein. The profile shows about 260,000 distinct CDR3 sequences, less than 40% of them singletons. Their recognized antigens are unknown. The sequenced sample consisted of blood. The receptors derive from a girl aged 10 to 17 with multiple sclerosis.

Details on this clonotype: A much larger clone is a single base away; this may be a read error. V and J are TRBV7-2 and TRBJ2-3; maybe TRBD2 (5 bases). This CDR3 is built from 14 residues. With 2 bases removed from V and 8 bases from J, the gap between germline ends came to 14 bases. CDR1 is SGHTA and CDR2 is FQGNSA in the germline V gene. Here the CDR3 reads CASSLNRRIGTQYF. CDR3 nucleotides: TGTGCCAGCAGCTTAAACCGGAGGATAGGTACGCAGTATTTT.

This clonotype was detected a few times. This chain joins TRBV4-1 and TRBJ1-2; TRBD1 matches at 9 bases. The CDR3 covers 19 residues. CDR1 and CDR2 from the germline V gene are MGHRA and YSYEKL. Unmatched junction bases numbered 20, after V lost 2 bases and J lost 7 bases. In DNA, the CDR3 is TGCGCCAGCAGCCAACCAATTGGGGGGACAGGGCGCCCATTAGGTGGCTACACCTTC. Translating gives CASSQPIGGTGRPLGGYTF.

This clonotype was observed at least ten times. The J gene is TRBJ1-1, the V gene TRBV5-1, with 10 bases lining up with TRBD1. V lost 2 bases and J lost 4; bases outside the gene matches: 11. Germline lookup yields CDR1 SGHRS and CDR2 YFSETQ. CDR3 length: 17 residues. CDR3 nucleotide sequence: TGCGCCAGCAGCTTAAGGTCTCGGACAGGGGGTGTCACTGAAGCTTTCTTT. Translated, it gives CASSLRSRTGGVTEAFF.

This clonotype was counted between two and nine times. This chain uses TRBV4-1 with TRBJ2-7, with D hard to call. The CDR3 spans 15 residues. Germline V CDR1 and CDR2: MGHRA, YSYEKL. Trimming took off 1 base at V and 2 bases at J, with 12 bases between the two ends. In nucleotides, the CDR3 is TGCGCCAGCAGCCAAGCGCCGAGCAGAACCTACGAGCAGTACTTC. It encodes CASSQAPSRTYEQYF.

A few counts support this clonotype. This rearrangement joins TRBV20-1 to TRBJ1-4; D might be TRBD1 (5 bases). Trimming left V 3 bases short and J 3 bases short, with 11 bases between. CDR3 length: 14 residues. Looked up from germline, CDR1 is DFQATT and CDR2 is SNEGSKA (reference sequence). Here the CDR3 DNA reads TGCAGTGCTAGGGAGGGACCCGCTAATGAAAAACTGTTTTTT. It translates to CSAREGPANEKLFF.

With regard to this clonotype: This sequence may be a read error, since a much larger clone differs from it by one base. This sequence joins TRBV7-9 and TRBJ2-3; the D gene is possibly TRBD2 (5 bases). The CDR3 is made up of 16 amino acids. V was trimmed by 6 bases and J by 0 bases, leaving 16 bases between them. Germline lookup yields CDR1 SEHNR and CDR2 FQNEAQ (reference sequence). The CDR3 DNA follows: TGTGCCAGCAGAATACGGGGAAACGTTAGCACAGATACGCAGTATTTT. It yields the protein CASRIRGNVSTDTQYF.

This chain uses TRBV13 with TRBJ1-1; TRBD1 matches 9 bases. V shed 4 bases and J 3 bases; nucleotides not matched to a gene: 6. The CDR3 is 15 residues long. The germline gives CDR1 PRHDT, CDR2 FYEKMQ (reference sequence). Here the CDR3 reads CASSSSDRGDTEAFF. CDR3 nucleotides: TGTGCCAGCAGCTCCTCCGACAGGGGGGACACTGAAGCTTTCTTT.

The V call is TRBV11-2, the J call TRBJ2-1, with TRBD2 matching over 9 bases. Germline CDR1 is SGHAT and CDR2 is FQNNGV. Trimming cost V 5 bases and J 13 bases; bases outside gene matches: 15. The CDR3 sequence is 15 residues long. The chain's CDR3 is CASSPRLAVYSDQFF. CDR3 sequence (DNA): TGTGCCAGCAGCCCCCGACTAGCGGTCTACAGTGACCAGTTCTTC.

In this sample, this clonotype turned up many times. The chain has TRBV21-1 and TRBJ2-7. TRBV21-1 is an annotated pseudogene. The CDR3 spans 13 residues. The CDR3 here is CASSKAGSYEQYF. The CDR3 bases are TGTGCCAGCAGCAAAGCCGGGTCCTACGAGCAGTACTTC.

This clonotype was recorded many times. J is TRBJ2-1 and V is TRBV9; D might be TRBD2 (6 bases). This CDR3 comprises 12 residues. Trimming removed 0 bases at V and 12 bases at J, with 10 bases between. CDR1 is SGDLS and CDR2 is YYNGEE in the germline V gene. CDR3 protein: CASSVGTSRQFF. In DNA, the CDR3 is TGTGCCAGCAGCGTAGGAACTAGCCGGCAGTTCTTC.

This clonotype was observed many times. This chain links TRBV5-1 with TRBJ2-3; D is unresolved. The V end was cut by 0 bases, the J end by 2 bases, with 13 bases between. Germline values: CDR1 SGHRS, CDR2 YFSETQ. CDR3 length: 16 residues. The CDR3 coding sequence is TGCGCCAGCAGCTTGGCTGTGGCAGGTCCCACAGATACGCAGTATTTT. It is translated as CASSLAVAGPTDTQYF.

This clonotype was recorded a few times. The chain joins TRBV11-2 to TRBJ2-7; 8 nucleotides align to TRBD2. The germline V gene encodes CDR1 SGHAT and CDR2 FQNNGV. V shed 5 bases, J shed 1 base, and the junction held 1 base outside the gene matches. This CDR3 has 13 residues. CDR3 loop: CASSPSGSYEQYF. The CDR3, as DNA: TGTGCCAGCAGCCCTAGCGGGTCCTACGAGCAGTACTTC.

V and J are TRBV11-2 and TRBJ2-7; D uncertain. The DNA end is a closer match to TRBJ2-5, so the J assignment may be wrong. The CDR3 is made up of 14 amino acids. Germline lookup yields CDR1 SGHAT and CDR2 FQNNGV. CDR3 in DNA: TGTGCCAGCAGTCGACTCGACCTAAGGGAGACCCAGTACTTC. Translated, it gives CASSRLDLRETQYF.

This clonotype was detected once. CDR3 bases: TGCGCCAGCAGCCCCGCGGTAAGAGACTATGGCTACACCTTC. Translated: CASSPAVRDYGYTF. This chain connects TRBV4-1 to TRBJ1-2; no clear D gene. Germline CDR1 is MGHRA and CDR2 is YSYEKL. The ends were cut back, 4 bases at V and 3 bases at J, with 12 bases in the middle. This CDR3 comprises 14 residues.

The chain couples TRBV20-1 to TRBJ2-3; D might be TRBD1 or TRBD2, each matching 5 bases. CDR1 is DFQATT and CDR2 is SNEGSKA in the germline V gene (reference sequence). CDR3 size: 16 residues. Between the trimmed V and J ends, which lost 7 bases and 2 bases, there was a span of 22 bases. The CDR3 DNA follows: TGCAGTGTTCCACTGGGGACCCTCGTTCTCACAGATACGCAGTATTTT. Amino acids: CSVPLGTLVLTDTQYF.

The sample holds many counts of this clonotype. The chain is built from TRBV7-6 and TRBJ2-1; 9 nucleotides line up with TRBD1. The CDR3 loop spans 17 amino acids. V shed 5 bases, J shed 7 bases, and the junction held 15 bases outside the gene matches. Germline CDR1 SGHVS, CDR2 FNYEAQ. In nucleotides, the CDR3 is TGTGCCAGCAGCCCTCAGACAGGGGGGGACCCTACAAATGAGCAGTTCTTC. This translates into CASSPQTGGDPTNEQFF. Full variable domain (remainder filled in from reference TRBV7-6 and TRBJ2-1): GAGVSQSPRYKVTKRGQDVALRCDPISGHVSLYWYRQALGQGPEFLTYFNYEAQQDKSGLPNDRFSAERPEGSISTLTIQRTEQRDSAMYRCASSPQTGGDPTNEQFFGPGTRLTVL.

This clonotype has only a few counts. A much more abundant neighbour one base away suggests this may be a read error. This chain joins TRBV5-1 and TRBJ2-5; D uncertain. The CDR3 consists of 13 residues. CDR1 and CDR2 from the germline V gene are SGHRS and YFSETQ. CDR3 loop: CASSLNNQEAQYF. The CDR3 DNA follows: TGCGCCAGCAGCTTAAACAACCAAGAGGCCCAGTACTTC.

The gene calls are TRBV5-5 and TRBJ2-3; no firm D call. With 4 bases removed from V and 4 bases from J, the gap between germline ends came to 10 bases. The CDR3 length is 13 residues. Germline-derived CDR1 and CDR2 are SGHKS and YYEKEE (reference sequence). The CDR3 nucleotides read TGTGCCAGCAGCGTCGAGGCTCCAGATACGCAGTATTTT. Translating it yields CASSVEAPDTQYF.

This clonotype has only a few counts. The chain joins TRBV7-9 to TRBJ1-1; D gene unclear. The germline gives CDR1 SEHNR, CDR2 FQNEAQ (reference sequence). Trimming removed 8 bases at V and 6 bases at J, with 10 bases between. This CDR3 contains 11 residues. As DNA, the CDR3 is TGTGCCAGCGGGAGGGAAGCTGAAGCTTTCTTT. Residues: CASGREAEAFF. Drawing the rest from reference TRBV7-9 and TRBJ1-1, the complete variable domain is DTGVSQNPRHKITKRGQNVTFRCDPISEHNRLYWYRQTLGQGPEFLTYFQNEAQLEKSRLLSDRFSAERPKGSFSTLEIQRTEQGDSAMYLCASGREAEAFFGQGTRLTVV.

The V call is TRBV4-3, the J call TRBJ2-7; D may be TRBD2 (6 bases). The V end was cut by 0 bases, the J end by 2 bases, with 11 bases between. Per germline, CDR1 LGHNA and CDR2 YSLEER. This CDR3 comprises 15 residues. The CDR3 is CASSQEGGTPYEQYF. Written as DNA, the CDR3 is TGCGCCAGCAGCCAAGAAGGAGGGACTCCCTACGAGCAGTACTTC.

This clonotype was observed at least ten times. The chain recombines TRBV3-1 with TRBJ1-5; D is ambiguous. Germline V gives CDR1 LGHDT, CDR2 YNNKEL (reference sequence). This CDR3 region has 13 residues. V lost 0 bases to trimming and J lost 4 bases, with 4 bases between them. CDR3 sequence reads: CASSQDGNQPQHF. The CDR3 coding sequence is TGTGCCAGCAGCCAAGATGGGAATCAGCCCCAGCATTTT.

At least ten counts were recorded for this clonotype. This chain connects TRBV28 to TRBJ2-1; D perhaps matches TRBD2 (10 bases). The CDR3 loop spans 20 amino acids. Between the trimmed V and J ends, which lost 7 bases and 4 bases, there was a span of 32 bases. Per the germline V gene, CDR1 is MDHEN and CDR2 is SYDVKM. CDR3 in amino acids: CASTLLGQGTLAGRYNEQFF. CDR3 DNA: TGTGCCAGCACCTTATTAGGACAGGGGACACTAGCGGGGAGATACAATGAGCAGTTCTTC.

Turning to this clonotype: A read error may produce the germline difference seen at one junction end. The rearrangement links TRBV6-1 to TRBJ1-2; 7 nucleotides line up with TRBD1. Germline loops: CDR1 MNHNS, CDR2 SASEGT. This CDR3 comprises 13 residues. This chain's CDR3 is CASREGTAFRYTF. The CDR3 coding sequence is TGTGCCAGCAGGGAAGGGACAGCTTTCCGCTACACCTTC.

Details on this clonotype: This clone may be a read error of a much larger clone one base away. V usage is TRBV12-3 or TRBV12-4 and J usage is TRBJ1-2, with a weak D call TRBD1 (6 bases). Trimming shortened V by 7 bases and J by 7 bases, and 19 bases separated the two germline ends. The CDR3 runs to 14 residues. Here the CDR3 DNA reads TGTGCCAGCATACTCGGGACACGGTTCGGTGGCTACACCTTC. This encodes CASILGTRFGGYTF.

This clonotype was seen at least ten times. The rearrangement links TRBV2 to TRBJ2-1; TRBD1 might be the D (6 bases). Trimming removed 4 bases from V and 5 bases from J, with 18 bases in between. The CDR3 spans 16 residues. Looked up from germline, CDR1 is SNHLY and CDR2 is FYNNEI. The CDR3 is CASSVVFRGTNNEQFF. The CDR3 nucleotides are TGTGCCAGCAGTGTGGTTTTCAGGGGTACAAACAATGAGCAGTTCTTC.

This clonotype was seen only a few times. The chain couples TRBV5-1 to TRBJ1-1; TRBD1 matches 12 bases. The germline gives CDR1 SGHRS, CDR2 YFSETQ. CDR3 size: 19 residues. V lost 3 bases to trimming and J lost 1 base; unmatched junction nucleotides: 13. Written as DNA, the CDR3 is TGCGCCAGCAGCTCGATGTTTACCGGGACAGGGGGCCCGAACACTGAAGCTTTCTTT. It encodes CASSSMFTGTGGPNTEAFF.

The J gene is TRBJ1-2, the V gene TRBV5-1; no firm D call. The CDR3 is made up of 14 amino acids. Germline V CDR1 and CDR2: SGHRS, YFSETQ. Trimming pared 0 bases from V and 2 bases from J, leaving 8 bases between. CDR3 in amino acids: CASSLGHPNYGYTF. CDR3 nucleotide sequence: TGCGCCAGCAGCTTGGGACATCCGAACTATGGCTACACCTTC.

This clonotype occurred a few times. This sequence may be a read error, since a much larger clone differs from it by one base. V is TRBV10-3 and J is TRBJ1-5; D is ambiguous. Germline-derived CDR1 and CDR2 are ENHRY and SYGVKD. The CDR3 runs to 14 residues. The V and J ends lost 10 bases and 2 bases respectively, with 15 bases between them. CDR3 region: CATTGEGCNQPQHF. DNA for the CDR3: TGTGCCACAACGGGCGAAGGGTGCAATCAGCCCCAGCATTTT.